This entry concerns a single T cell receptor beta chain. Its antigen is still unknown. No quality values exist for individual bases; no much larger clone is one base distant. The data derive from a study of blood T cell repertoires in COVID-19 (dated by TCRdb to between 2020 and 2021). Concerning the study at large: Collaborator samples came from the United States, Italy and Spain and covered acute and convalescent phases of COVID-19. The prospective study material was composed of cDNA or gDNA derived from T cells, B-cell-depleted T cells, or PBMCs. Subjects who had been exposed to COVID-19, were actively infected with it, or had recovered from it provided the deeply sampled blood TCRbeta repertoires that made up the dataset. A freely available public database, intended as a resource for researchers studying the immune response to SARS-CoV-2, is where the repertoires were released. The samples were drawn from two sources: the first 160 participants of the ongoing ImmuneRACE study, and 1,200 or so subjects contributed by 6 global collaborators. Nearly every sample came with metadata listing a de-identified subject ID, COVID-19 status, age in years and sex. HLA class I and class II types, where available, came from metadata supplied by the sample provider rather than from assay-based typing. Study-wide findings and limitations: How much clinical and demographic metadata was included differed by source and by participant, and the metadata was provided uncurated.

TCRbeta CDR3 regions were amplified from genomic DNA by means of the immunoSEQ Assay, a bias-controlled multiplex PCR. The study's processing was this. Within the assay, amplification of reference gene primers was used to estimate how many nucleated cells each sample contained. To quantify the absolute abundance of each unique TCRbeta CDR3 rearrangement, sequence reads were collapsed and filtered. For each sample, productive Simpson clonality was calculated as the square root of Simpson's diversity index over productive rearrangements. TCRdb holds this immuneACCESS table with in-frame rearrangements only. Some clones are missing; in checked studies, unresolved V genes explain under half, and the rest has no known cause. V, J and clone size are those of that table, while D and trimming were read from the DNA. Recorded for this sample are around 180,000 clones; approximately 80% of them occurred a single time. The leading ten clones occupy 12% of the sample.

Participants in the prospective study were enrolled through a virtual design, were aged about 18 to 90 years, and lived in under 25 United States geographic areas. In the prospective study, cohorts were assigned on the basis of participant-reported clinical history obtained from a screening survey and a study questionnaire. Recovered participants in ImmuneRACE Cohort 3 were defined by two consecutive negative NP/OP PCR tests, clearance by a healthcare professional, or resolution of symptoms. Each participant in the prospective study had whole blood, serum and a nasopharyngeal or oropharyngeal swab collected by mobile phlebotomists. Prospective study participants could optionally give additional blood draws and questionnaires over an approximately two-month period. Prospective study blood samples were shipped either frozen or at room temperature before DNA extraction. Sequenced material: PBMCs or T cells enriched from blood (not recorded which). The origin of this receptor is a man over 45 who had recovered from COVID-19.

The CDR3 protein: CASSTWEGPLHF. The base sequence is TGTGCCAGCAGCACCTGGGAGGGACCCCTCCACTTT. The sequence joins TRBV5-8 to TRBJ1-6; a confident D gene designation cannot be given. Reading from cysteine to phenylalanine, the CDR3 counts 12 amino acids. Only the CDR3 portion is preserved as DNA: 36 bases, with reading frame beginning at the first base. V is cut by 4 bases and J by 12 bases, and the space between the germline ends is 11 bases. CDR1 and CDR2, per the germline V gene, are SGHTS and YDEGEE.